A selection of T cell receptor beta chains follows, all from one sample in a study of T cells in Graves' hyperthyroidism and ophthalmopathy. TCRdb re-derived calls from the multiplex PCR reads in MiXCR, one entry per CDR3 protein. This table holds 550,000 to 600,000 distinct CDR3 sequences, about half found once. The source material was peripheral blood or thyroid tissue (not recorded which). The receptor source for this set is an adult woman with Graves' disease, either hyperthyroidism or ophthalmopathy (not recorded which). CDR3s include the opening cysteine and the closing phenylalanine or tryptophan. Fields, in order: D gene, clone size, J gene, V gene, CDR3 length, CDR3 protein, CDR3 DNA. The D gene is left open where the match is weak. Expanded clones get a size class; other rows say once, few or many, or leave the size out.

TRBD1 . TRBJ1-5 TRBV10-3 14 CAISRQGGDQPQHF TGTGCCATCAGCCGACAGGGTGGAGATCAGCCCCAGCATTTT
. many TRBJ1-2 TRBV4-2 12 CASSHRVHGYTF TGTGCCAGCAGCCACAGGGTCCATGGCTACACCTTC
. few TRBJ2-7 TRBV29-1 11 CSVEGPYEQYF TGCAGCGTTGAGGGGCCCTACGAGCAGTACTTC
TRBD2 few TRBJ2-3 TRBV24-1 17 CATSDLGTSGQADTQYF TGTGCCACCAGCGACCTTGGGACTAGCGGCCAGGCAGATACGCAGTATTTT
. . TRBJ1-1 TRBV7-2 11 CASRDTGEAFF TGTGCCAGCAGGGACACAGGTGAAGCTTTCTTT
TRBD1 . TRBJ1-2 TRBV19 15 CASSIGTGMAYGYTF TGTGCCAGTAGTATAGGGACAGGGATGGCCTATGGCTACACCTTC
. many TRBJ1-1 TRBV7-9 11 CASSWVSEAFF TGTGCCAGCAGCTGGGTGTCAGAAGCTTTCTTT
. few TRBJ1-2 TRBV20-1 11 CSASDLNGYTF TGCAGTGCTAGCGACCTGAATGGCTACACCTTC
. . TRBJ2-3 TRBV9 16 CASSTETGTYTDTQYF TGTGCCAGCAGCACCGAGACAGGGACTTACACAGATACGCAGTATTTT
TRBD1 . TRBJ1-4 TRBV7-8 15 CASSYGQGNNKGLFF TGTGCCAGCAGCTACGGACAGGGGAACAACAAGGGACTGTTTTTT